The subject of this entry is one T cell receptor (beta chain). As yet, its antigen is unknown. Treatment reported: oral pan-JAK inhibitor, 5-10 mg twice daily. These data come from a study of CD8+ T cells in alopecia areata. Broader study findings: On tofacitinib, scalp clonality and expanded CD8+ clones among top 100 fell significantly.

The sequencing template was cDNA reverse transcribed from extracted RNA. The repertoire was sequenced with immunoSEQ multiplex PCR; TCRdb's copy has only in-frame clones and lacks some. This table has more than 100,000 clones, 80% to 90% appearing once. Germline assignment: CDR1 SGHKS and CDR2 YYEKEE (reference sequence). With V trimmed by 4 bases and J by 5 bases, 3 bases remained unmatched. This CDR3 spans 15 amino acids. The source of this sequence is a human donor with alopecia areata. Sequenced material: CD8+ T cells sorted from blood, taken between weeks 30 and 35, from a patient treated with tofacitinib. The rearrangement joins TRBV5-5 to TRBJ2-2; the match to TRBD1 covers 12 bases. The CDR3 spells CASSPGQGATGELFF. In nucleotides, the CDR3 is TGTGCCAGCAGCCCGGGACAGGGGGCGACCGGGGAGCTGTTTTTT.